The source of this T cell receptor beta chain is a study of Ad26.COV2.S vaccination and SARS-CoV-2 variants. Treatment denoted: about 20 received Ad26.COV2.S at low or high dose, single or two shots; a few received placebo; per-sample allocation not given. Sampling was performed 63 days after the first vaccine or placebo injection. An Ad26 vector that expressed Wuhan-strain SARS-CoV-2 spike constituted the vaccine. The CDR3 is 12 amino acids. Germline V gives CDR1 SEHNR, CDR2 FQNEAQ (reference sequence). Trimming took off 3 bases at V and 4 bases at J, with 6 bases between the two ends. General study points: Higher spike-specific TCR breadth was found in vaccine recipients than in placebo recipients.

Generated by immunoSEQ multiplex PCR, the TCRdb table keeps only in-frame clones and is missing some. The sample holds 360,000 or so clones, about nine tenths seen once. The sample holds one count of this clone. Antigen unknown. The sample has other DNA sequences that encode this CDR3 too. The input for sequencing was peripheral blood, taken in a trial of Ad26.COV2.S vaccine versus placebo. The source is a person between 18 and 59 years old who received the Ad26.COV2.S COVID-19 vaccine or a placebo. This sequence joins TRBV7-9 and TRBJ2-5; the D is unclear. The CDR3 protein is CASSLVRETQYF. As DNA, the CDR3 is TGTGCCAGCAGCTTGGTAAGAGAGACCCAGTACTTC.